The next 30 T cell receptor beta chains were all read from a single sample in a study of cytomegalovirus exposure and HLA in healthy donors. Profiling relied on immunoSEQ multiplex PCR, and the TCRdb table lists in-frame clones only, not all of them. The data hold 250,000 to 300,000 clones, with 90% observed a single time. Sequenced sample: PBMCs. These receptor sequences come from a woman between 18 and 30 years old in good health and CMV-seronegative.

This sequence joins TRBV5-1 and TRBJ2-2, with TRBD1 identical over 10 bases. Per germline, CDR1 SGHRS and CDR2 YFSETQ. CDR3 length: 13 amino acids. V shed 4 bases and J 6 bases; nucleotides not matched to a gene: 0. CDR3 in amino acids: CASSGQGAGELFF. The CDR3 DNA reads TGCGCCAGCAGCGGACAGGGGGCCGGGGAGCTGTTTTTT.

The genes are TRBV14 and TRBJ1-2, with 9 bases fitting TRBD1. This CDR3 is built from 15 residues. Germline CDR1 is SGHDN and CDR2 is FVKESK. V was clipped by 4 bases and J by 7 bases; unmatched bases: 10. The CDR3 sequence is CASSRTGTGSLGYTF. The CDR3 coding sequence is TGTGCCAGCAGCCGAACCGGGACAGGGAGTCTTGGCTACACCTTC. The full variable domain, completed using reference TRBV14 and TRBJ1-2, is EAGVTQFPSHSVIEKGQTVTLRCDPISGHDNLYWYRRVMGKEIKFLLHFVKESKQDESGMPNNRFLAERTGGTYSTLKVQPAELEDSGVYFCASSRTGTGSLGYTFGSGTRLTVV.

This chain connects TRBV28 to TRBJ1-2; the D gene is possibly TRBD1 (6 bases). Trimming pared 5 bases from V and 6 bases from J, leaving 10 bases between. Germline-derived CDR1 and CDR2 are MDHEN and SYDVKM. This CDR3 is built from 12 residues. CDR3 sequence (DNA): TGTGCCAGCAGTACACCAGGGGATGGCTACACCTTC. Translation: CASSTPGDGYTF.

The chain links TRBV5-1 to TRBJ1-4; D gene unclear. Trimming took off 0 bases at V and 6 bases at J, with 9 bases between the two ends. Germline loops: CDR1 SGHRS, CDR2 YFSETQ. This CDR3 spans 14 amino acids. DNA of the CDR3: TGCGCCAGCAGCTTGGTGTTGGCAGATGAAAAACTGTTTTTT. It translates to CASSLVLADEKLFF.

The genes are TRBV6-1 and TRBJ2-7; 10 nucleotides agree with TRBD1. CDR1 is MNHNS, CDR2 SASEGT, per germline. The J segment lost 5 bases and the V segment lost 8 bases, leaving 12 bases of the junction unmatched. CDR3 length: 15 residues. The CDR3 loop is CASQHAGQGVNEQYV. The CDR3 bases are TGTGCCAGCCAACACGCCGGACAGGGGGTCAACGAGCAGTACGTC.

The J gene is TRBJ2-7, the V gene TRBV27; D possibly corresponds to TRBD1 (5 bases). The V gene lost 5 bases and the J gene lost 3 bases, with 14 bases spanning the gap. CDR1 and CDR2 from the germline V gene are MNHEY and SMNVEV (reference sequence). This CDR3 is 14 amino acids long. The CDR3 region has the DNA TGTGCCAGCAGTCCCCAGGGTGTGGACTACGAGCAGTACGTC. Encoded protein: CASSPQGVDYEQYV.

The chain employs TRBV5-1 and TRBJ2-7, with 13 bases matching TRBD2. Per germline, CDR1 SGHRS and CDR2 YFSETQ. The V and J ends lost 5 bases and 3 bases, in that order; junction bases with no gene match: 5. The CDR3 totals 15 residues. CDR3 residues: CASSLGTSGVYEQYF. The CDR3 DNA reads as TGCGCCAGCAGTCTTGGGACTAGCGGGGTCTACGAGCAGTACTTC.

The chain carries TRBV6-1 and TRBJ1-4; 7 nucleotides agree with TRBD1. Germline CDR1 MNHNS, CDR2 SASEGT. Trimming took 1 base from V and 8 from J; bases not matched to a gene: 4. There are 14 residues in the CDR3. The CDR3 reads CASSEEGATEKLFF. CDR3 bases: TGTGCCAGCAGTGAAGAGGGGGCGACCGAAAAACTGTTTTTT.

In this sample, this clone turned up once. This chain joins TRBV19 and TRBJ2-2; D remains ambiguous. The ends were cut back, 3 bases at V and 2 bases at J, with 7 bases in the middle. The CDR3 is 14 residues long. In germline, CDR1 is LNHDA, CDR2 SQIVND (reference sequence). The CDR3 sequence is CASSIQANTGELFF. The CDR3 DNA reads TGTGCCAGTAGTATCCAGGCTAACACCGGGGAGCTGTTTTTT.

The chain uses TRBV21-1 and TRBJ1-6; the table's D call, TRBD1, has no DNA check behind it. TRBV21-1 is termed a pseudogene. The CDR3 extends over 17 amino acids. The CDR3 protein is CASSTPREGGVRSPLHF. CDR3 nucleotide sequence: TGTGCCAGCAGCACTCCGCGAGAAGGGGGCGTTCGTTCACCCCTCCACTTT.

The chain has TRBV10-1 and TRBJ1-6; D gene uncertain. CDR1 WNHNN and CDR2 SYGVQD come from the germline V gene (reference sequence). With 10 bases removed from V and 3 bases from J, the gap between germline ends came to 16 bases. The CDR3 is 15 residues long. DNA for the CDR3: TGCGCCAACTGTAAGCCGGGGTACTATAATTCACCCCTCCACTTT. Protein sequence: CANCKPGYYNSPLHF.

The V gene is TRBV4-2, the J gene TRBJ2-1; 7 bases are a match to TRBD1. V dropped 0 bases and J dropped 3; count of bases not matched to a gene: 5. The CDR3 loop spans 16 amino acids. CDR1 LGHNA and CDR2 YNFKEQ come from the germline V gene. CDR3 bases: TGTGCCAGCAGCCAAGAGCAGGGGGTTCTCTACAATGAGCAGTTCTTC. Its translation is CASSQEQGVLYNEQFF.

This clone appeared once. CDR3 bases: TGTGCCAGCAGTGATGTAGGGCTAGCGGGGAGAACAGATACGCAGTATTTT. It codes for CASSDVGLAGRTDTQYF. The genes are TRBV6-1 and TRBJ2-3, with 9 bases identical to TRBD2. The germline CDR1 and CDR2 sequences are MNHNS and SASEGT. The CDR3 extends over 17 amino acids. V gave up 3 bases and J gave up 3 bases; unmatched junction bases: 10.

In DNA form, the CDR3 reads TGTGCCAGCAGCCTATTGACAGACTCCTACGAGCAGTACTTC. Its protein product is CASSLLTDSYEQYF. The V gene is TRBV11-2, the J gene TRBJ2-7, with D tentatively TRBD1 (5 bases). Germline CDR1 and CDR2: SGHAT and FQNNGV. The V gene lost 5 bases and the J gene lost 0 bases, with 11 bases spanning the gap. This CDR3 is 14 amino acids long.

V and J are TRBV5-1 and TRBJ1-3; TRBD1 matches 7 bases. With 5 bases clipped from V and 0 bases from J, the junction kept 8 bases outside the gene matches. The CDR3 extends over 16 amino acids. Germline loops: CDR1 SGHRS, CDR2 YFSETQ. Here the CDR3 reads CASSGQEISSGNTIYF. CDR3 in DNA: TGCGCCAGCAGTGGACAGGAAATAAGCTCTGGAAACACCATATATTTT.

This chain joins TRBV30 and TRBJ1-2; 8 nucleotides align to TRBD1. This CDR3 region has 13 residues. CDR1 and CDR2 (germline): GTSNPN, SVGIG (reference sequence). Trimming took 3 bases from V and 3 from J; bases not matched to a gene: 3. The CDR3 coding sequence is TGTGCCTGGAGCCTACAGGGGGACTATGGCTACACCTTC. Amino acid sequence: CAWSLQGDYGYTF.

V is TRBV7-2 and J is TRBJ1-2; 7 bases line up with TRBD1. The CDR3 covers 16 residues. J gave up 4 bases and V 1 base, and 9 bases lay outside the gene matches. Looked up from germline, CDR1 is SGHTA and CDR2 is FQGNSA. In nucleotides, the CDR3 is TGTGCCAGCAGCTTAGAAGAGGGGGCGTATGTCTATGGCTACACCTTC. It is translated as CASSLEEGAYVYGYTF.

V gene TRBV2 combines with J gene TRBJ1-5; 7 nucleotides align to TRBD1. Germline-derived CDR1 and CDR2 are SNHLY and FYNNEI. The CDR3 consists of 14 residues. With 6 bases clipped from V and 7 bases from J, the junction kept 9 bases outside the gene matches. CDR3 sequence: CASSNDRVPQPQHF. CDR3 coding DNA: TGTGCCAGCAGCAACGACAGGGTCCCCCAGCCCCAGCATTTT.

The CDR3 loop is CASSPGTSDHNEQFF. CDR3 nucleotides: TGTGCCAGCAGTCCAGGCACTAGCGACCACAATGAGCAGTTCTTC. The gene calls are TRBV28 and TRBJ2-1, with 7 bases matching TRBD2. The germline V gene has CDR1 MDHEN and CDR2 SYDVKM. The CDR3 contains 15 residues. The V segment lost 5 bases and the J segment 5 bases; nucleotides outside the gene matches: 9. Together with reference TRBV28 and TRBJ2-1, the CDR3 gives the full variable domain: DVKVTQSSRYLVKRTGEKVFLECVQDMDHENMFWYRQDPGLGLRLIYFSYDVKMKEKGDIPEGYSVSREKKERFSLILESASTNQTSMYLCASSPGTSDHNEQFFGPGTRLTVL.

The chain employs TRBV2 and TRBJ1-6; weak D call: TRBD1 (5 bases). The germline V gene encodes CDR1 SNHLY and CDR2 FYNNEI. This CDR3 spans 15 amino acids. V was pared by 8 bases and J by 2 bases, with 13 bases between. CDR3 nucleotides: TGTGCCAGCCTTGCGGGGGGGGCCTATAATTCACCCCTCCACTTT. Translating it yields CASLAGGAYNSPLHF.

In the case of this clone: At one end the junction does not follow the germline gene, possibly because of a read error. The DNA of the CDR3 is TGCGCCGGCAGCCCGCGGACTAGGAGCACAGATACGCAGTATTTT. The encoded protein is CAGSPRTRSTDTQYF. The J gene is TRBJ2-3, the V gene TRBV5-1, with 7 positions matching TRBD2. The CDR3 runs 15 residues. CDR1 is SGHRS and CDR2 is YFSETQ in the germline V gene.

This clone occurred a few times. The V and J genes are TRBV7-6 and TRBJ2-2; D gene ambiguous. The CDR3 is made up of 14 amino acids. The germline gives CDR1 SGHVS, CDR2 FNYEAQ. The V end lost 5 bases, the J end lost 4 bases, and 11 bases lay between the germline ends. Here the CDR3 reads CASSPPGFTGELFF. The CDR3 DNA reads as TGTGCCAGCAGCCCTCCGGGTTTCACCGGGGAGCTGTTTTTT. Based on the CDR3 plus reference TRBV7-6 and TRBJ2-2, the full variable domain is GAGVSQSPRYKVTKRGQDVALRCDPISGHVSLYWYRQALGQGPEFLTYFNYEAQQDKSGLPNDRFSAERPEGSISTLTIQRTEQRDSAMYRCASSPPGFTGELFFGEGSRLTVL.

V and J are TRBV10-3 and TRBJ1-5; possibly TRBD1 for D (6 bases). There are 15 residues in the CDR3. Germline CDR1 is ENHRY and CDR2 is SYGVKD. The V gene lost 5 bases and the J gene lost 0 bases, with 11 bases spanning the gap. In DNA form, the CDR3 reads TGTGCCATCAGTCCTACAGGGAATAGCAATCAGCCCCAGCATTTT. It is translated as CAISPTGNSNQPQHF.

In DNA, the CDR3 is TGTGCCAGCACGAAGGAACGGGGTCGGACCGGGGAGCTGTTTTTT. Amino acid sequence: CASTKERGRTGELFF. This sequence joins TRBV11-2 and TRBJ2-2, with TRBD2 as a possible D gene (5 bases). In germline, CDR1 is SGHAT, CDR2 FQNNGV. With 7 bases removed from V and 5 bases from J, the gap between germline ends came to 17 bases. CDR3 length: 15 amino acids. Based on the CDR3 plus reference TRBV11-2 and TRBJ2-2, the full variable domain is EAGVAQSPRYKIIEKRQSVAFWCNPISGHATLYWYQQILGQGPKLLIQFQNNGVVDDSQLPKDRFSAERLKGVDSTLKIQPAKLEDSAVYLCASTKERGRTGELFFGEGSRLTVL.

The CDR3 loop reads CASSVGGTGVYNEQFF. The CDR3 DNA sequence: TGTGCCAGCAGCGTAGGGGGCACAGGGGTATACAATGAGCAGTTCTTC. The rearrangement joins TRBV9 to TRBJ2-1, with 7 bases lining up with TRBD1. The V and J ends lost 0 bases and 4 bases, in that order; junction bases with no gene match: 7. Germline V gene lookup returns CDR1 SGDLS and CDR2 YYNGEE. The CDR3 contains 16 residues. Using reference TRBV9 and TRBJ2-1 for the parts outside the CDR3, the full variable domain is DSGVTQTPKHLITATGQRVTLRCSPRSGDLSVYWYQQSLDQGLQFLIQYYNGEERAKGNILERFSAQQFPDLHSELNLSSLELGDSALYFCASSVGGTGVYNEQFFGPGTRLTVL.

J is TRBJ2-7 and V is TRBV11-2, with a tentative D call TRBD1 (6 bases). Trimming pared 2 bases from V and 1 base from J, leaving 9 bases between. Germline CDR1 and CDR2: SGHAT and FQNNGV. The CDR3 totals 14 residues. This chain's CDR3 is CASSLPTGSYEQYF. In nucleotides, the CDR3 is TGTGCCAGCAGCTTACCAACAGGGTCCTACGAGCAGTACTTC.

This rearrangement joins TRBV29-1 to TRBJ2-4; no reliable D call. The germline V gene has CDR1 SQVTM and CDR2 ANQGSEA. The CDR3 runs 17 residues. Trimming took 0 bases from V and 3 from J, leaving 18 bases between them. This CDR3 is CSVEDLRQVKGKNIQYF. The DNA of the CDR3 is TGCAGCGTTGAAGATCTTCGTCAGGTAAAAGGCAAAAACATTCAGTACTTC.

DNA for the CDR3: TGTGCCAGCAGCTTAGCGGCAGGGATGAGCAATCAGCCCCAGCATTTT. As protein: CASSLAAGMSNQPQHF. V gene TRBV7-8 combines with J gene TRBJ1-5; weak D call: TRBD1 (5 bases). This CDR3 region has 16 residues. Germline lookup yields CDR1 SGHVS and CDR2 FQNEAQ. With 0 bases removed from V and 1 base from J, the gap between germline ends came to 10 bases.

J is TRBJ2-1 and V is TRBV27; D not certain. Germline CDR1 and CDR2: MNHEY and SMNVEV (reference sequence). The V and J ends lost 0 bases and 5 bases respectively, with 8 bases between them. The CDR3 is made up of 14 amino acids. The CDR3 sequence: CASSLSRPNNEQFF. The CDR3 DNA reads TGTGCCAGCAGTTTATCGCGGCCTAACAATGAGCAGTTCTTC.

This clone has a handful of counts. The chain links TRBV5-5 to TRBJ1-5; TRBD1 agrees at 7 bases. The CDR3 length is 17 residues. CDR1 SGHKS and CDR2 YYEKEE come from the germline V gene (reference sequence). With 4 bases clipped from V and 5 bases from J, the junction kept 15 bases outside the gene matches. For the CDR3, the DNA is TGTGCCAGCAGCCTTCCTTCGGGTGACGACAGGGATCAGCCCCAGCATTTT. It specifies CASSLPSGDDRDQPQHF.